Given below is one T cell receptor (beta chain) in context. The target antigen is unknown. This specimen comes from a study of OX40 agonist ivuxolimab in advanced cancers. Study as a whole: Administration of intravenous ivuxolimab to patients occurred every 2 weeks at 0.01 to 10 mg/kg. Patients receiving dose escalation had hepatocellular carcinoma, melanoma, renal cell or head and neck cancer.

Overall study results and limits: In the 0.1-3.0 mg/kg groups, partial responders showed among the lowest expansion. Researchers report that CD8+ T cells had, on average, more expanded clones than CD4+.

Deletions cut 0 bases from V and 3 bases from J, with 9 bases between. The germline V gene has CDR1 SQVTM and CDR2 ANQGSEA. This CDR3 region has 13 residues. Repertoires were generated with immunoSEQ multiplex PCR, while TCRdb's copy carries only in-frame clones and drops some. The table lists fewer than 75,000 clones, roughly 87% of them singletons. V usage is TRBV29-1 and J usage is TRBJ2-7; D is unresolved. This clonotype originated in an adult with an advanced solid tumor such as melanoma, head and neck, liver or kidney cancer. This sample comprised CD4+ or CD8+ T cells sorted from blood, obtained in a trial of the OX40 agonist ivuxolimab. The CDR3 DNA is TGCAGCGTTGAAGATAGGCCCAGCTACGAGCAGTACTTC. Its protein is CSVEDRPSYEQYF.